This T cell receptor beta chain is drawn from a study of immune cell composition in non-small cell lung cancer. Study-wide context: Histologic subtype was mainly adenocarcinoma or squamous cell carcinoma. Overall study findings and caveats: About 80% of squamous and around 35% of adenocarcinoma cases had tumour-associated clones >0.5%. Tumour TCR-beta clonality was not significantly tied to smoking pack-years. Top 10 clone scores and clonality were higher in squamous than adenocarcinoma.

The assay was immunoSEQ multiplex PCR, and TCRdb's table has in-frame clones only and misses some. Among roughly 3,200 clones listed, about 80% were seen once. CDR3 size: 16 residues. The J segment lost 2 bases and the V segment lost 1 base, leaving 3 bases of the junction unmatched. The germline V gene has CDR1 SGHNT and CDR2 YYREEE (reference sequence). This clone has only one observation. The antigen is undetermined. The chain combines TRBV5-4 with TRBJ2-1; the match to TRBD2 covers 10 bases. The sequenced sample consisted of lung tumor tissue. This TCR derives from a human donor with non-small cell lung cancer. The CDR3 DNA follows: TGTGCCAGCAGCTTGAAGCGGGGGGGCACCTACAATGAGCAGTTCTTC. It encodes CASSLKRGGTYNEQFF.